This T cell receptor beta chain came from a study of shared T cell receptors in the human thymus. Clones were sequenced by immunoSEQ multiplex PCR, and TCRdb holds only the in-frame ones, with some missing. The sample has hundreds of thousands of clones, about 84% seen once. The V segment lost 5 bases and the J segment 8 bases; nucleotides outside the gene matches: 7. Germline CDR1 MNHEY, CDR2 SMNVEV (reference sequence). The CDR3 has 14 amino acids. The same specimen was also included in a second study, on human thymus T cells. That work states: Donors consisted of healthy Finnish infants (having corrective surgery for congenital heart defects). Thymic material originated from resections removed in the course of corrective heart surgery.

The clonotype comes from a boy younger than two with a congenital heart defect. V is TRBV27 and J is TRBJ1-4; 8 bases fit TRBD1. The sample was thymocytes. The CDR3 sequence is CASSLRTGNEKLFF. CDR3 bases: TGTGCCAGCAGTCTAAGGACAGGGAACGAAAAACTGTTTTTT.